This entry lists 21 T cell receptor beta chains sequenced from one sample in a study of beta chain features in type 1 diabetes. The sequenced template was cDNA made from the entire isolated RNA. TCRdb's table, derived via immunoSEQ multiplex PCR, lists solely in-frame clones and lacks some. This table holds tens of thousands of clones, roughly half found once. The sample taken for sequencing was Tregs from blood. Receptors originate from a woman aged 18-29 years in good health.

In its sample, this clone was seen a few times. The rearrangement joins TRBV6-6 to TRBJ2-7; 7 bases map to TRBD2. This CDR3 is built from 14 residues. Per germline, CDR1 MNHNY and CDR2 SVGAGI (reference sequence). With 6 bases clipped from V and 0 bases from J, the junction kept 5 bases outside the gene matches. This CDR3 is CASRQRGSSYEQYF. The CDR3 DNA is TGTGCCAGCAGACAGCGGGGTAGCTCCTACGAGCAGTACTTC.

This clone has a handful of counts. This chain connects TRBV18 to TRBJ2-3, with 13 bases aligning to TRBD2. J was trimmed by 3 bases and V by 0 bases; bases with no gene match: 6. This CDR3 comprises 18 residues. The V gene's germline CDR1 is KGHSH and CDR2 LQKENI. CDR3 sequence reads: CASSPPLLAGGRTDTQYF. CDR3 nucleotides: TGTGCCAGCTCACCACCATTACTAGCGGGAGGGAGGACAGATACGCAGTATTTT.

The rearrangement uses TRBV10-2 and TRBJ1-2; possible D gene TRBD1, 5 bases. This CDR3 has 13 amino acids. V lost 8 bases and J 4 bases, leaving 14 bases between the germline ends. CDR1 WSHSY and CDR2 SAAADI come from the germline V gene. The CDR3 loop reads CASHQGSGYGYTF. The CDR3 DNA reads TGCGCCAGCCACCAGGGAAGTGGCTATGGCTACACCTTC.

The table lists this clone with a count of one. As DNA, the CDR3 is TGCGCCAGCAGCTTCGCGGGTGGAACCGGCCAAGGGGGGACCCAGTACTTC. Its protein is CASSFAGGTGQGGTQYF. This chain links TRBV5-1 with TRBJ2-5, with a weak D call TRBD1 (6 bases). V was trimmed by 2 bases and J by 7 bases, leaving 24 bases between them. The CDR3 loop spans 17 amino acids. Germline CDR1 is SGHRS and CDR2 is YFSETQ.

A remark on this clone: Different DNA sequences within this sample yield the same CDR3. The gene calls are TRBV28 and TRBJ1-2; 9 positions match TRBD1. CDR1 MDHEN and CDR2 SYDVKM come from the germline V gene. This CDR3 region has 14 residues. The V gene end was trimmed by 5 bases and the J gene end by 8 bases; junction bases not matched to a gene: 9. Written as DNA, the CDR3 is TGTGCCAGCAGTCCGACAGGGGGAAAGAGGGGCTACACCTTC. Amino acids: CASSPTGGKRGYTF.

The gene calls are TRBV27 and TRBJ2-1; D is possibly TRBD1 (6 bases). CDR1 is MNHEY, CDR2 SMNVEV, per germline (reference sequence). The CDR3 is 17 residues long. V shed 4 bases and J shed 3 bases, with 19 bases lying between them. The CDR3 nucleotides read TGTGCCAGCAGTTATGGTGTTGGGGGACACGGCTACAATGAGCAGTTCTTC. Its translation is CASSYGVGGHGYNEQFF.

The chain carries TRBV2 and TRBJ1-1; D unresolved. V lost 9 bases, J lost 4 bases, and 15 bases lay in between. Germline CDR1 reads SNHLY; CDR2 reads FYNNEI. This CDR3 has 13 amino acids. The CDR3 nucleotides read TGTGCCAGTCACTCCTCGATAAGCACTGAAGCTTTCTTT. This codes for CASHSSISTEAFF.

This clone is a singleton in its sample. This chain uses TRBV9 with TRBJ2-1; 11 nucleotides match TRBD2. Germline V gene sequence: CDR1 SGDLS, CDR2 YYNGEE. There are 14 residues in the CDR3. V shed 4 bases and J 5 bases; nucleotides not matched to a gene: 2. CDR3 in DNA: TGTGCCAGCAGCCGACTAGCGGGGAACAATGAGCAGTTCTTC. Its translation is CASSRLAGNNEQFF. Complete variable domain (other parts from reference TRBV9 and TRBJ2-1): DSGVTQTPKHLITATGQRVTLRCSPRSGDLSVYWYQQSLDQGLQFLIQYYNGEERAKGNILERFSAQQFPDLHSELNLSSLELGDSALYFCASSRLAGNNEQFFGPGTRLTVL.

The CDR3 DNA is TGCGCCAGCAGCTCCCGGGACAGGGGGTTACGGGAGCAGTACTTC. Translating gives CASSSRDRGLREQYF. The rearrangement links TRBV5-1 to TRBJ2-7; 11 nucleotides align to TRBD1. The V gene end was trimmed by 3 bases and the J gene end by 7 bases; junction bases not matched to a gene: 9. The CDR3 runs 15 residues. The germline gives CDR1 SGHRS, CDR2 YFSETQ.

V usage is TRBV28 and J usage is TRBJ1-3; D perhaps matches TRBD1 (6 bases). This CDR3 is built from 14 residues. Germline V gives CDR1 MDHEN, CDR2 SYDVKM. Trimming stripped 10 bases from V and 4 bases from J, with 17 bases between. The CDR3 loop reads CATLRGGTGNTIYF. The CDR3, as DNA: TGTGCCACTCTACGGGGGGGCACGGGAAACACCATATATTTT.

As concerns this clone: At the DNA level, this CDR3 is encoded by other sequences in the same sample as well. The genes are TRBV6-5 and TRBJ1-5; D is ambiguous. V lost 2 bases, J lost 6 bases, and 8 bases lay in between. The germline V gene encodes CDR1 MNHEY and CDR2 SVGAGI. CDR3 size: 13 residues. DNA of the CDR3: TGTGCCAGCAGTTACAGGGAGGGTCAGCCCCAGCATTTT. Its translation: CASSYREGQPQHF.

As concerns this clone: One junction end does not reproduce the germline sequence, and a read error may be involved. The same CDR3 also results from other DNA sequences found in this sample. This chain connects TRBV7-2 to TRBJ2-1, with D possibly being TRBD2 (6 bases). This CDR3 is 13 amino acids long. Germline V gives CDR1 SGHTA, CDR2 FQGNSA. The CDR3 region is CASSLVTRNEQFF. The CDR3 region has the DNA TGTGCCAGCAGCTTAGTGACTAGGAATGAGCAATTCTTC.

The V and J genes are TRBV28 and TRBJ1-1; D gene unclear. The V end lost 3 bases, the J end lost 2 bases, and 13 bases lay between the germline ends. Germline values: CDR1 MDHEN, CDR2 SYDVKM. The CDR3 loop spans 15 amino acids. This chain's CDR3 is CASSLAGYFNTEAFF. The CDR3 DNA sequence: TGTGCCAGCAGTTTGGCGGGGTATTTTAACACTGAAGCTTTCTTT.

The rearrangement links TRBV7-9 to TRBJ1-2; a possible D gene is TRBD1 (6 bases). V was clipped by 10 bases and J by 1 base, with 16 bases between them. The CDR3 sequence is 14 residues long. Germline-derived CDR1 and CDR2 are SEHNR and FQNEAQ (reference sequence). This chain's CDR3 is CATDSGVDNYGYTF. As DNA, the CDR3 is TGTGCCACGGACTCAGGGGTGGATAACTATGGCTACACCTTC.

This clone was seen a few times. CDR3 in DNA: TGTGCCAGTAGTACCGACAGGGTCAACACTGAAGCTTTCTTT. Translated, it gives CASSTDRVNTEAFF. This sequence joins TRBV19 and TRBJ1-1; 7 bases agree with TRBD1. CDR3 size: 14 residues. The V and J ends lost 4 bases and 2 bases, in that order; junction bases with no gene match: 4. Germline V gives CDR1 LNHDA, CDR2 SQIVND (reference sequence).

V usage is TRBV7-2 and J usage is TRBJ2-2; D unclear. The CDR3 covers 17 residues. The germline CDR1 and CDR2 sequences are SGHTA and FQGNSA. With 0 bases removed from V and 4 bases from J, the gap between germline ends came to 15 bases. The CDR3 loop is CASSLARSSSGTGELFF. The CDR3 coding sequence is TGTGCCAGCAGCTTAGCGCGGAGTAGCTCGGGCACCGGGGAGCTGTTTTTT.

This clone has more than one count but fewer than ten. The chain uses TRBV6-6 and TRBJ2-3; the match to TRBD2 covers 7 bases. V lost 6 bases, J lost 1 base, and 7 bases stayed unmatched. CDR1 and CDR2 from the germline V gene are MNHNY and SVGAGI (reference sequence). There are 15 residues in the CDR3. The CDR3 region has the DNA TGTGCCAGCAGAGCAAGGGAGGGAGGCACAGATACGCAGTATTTT. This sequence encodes CASRAREGGTDTQYF.

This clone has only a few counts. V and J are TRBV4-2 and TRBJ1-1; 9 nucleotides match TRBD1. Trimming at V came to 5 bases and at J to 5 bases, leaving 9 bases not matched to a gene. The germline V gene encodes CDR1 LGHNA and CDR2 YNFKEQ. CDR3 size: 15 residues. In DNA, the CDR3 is TGTGCCAGCAGCGGATACAGGGGGCAGAGAACTGAAGCTTTCTTT. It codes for CASSGYRGQRTEAFF.

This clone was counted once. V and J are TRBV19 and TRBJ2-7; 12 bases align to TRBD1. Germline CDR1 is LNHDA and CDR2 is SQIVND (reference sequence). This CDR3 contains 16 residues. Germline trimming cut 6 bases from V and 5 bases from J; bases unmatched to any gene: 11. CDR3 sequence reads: CASSRQGQGARHEQYF. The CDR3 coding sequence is TGTGCCAGTAGCCGCCAGGGACAGGGGGCGCGGCACGAGCAGTACTTC. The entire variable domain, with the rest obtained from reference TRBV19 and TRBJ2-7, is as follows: DGGITQSPKYLFRKEGQNVTLSCEQNLNHDAMYWYRQDPGQGLRLIYYSQIVNDFQKGDIAEGYSVSREKKESFPLTVTSAQKNPTAFYLCASSRQGQGARHEQYFGPGTRLTVT.

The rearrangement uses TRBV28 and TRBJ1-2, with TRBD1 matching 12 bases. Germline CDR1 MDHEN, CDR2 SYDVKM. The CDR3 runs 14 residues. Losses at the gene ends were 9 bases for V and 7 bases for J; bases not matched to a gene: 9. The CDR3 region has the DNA TGTGCCAGTCTTTCCGGGACAGGGGGCCTTGGCTACACCTTC. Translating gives CASLSGTGGLGYTF.

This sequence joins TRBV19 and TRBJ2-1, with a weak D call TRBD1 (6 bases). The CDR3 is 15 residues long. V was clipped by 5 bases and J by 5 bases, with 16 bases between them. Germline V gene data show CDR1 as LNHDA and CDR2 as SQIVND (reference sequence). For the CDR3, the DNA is TGTGCCAGTAGTGGCTTCCGGGACACCAACAATGAGCAGTTCTTC. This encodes CASSGFRDTNNEQFF.